This note documents a single TCR beta chain sequence. The sample belongs to a study of T cells expressing NK-cell markers. TCRdb re-analyzed the 5' RACE reads; it lists each CDR3 protein once, without DNA. Its listing shows more than 400,000 distinct CDR3 sequences. The CDR3 has 19 amino acids. Germline CDR1 and CDR2: ENHRY and SYGVKD. The sample taken for sequencing was blood T cells: a sorted CD56 or NKG2C T cell subset, CD4+ or CD8+ T cells, or bulk PBMC T cells (not recorded which). This clonotype was obtained from a woman aged 18 to 75 in good health. This chain joins TRBV10-3 and TRBJ2-2; the TCRdb call, TRBD1, lacks DNA for checking. The chain's CDR3 is CATEMGGGIEEDYTGELFF.